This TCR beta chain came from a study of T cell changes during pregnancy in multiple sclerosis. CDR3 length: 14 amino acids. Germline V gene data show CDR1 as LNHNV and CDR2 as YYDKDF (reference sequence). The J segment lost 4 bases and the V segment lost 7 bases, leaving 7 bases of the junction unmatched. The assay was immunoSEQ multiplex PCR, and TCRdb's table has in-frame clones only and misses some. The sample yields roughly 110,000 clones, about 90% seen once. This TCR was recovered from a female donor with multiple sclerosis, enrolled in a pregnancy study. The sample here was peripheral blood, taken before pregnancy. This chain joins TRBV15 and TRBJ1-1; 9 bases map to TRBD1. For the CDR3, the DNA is TGTGCCACCATGGACAGGGGTGGGGGCACTGAAGCTTTCTTT. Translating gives CATMDRGGGTEAFF. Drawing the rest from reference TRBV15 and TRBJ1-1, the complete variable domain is DAMVIQNPRYQVTQFGKPVTLSCSQTLNHNVMYWYQQKSSQAPKLLFHYYDKDFNNEADTPDNFQSRRPNTSFCFLDIRSPGLGDTAMYLCATMDRGGGTEAFFGQGTRLTVV.